Sequencing of this T cell receptor beta chain was carried out in a study of T-cell reconstitution after alpha-beta-depleted transplantation in children. Study-wide results and caveats: T-cell counts and diversity were attributed mostly to newly produced T cells one year after transplant.

This clonotype was counted a few times. Its antigen is not identified. Germline assignment: CDR1 ENHRY and CDR2 SYGVKD. Trimming cost V 3 bases and J 1 base; bases outside gene matches: 4. CDR3 size: 15 residues. Preparation of the TCRbeta library was carried out with unique molecular identifiers. TCRdb re-analysed the PCR reads in MiXCR, keeping a single row per CDR3 protein. In the table there are about 980,000 distinct CDR3 sequences, 25% to 35% of which are singletons. This sample comprised PBMCs, mostly from graft donor cells, obtained 360 days after TCRalphabeta/CD19-depleted stem cell transplant. The TCR sequence derives from a boy in the first two years of life who had a stem cell transplant for SCID, so the T cells may come from the graft donor. The J gene is TRBJ1-2, the V gene TRBV10-3, with 8 bases lining up with TRBD1. CDR3 residues: CAISDLQGGNYGYTF. DNA for the CDR3: TGTGCCATCAGTGACCTACAGGGGGGTAACTATGGCTACACCTTC.